A selection of T cell receptor beta chains follows, all from one sample in a study of blood T cell repertoires in COVID-19. This table comes from immunoSEQ multiplex PCR, and its TCRdb copy is limited to in-frame clones, with some not included. The sample holds approximately 120,000 clones, roughly 85% seen once. Sample: peripheral blood. The receptors come from an elderly woman with COVID-19, enrolled during active disease. CDR3s include the opening cysteine and the closing phenylalanine or tryptophan. The order of the fields is CDR3 DNA, CDR3 protein, V gene, clone size, D gene, J gene. A D gene is named only where the DNA matches it firmly. Size is stated for part of the rows, as once, few or many counts, or as a class when the clone is expanded.

CDR3 DNA: TGCAGTGCTAGTTGGGGCAGGGAGGTGGAGACCCAGTACTTC
CDR3 protein: CSASWGREVETQYF
V gene: TRBV20-1
clone size: few
D gene: .
J gene: TRBJ2-5

CDR3 DNA: TGCAGTGCTAGTTATCAGGGAATCGGCTACACCTTC
CDR3 protein: CSASYQGIGYTF
V gene: TRBV20-1
clone size: .
D gene: .
J gene: TRBJ1-2

CDR3 DNA: TGTGCCAGCAGCTTAATAGCGTCCACAGATACGCAGTATTTT
CDR3 protein: CASSLIASTDTQYF
V gene: TRBV7-9
clone size: .
D gene: .
J gene: TRBJ2-3

CDR3 DNA: TGTGCCAGCAGTTTATCGGACAGGGGCTCGTATGGCTACACCTTC
CDR3 protein: CASSLSDRGSYGYTF
V gene: TRBV28
clone size: .
D gene: TRBD1
J gene: TRBJ1-2

CDR3 DNA: TGCGCCAGCAGCTTGACAGGGGATAGCAATCAGCCCCAGCATTTT
CDR3 protein: CASSLTGDSNQPQHF
V gene: TRBV5-1
clone size: .
D gene: TRBD1
J gene: TRBJ1-5

CDR3 DNA: TGTGCCAGCAGTCGGAGGGCCGACTACGAGCAGTACTTC
CDR3 protein: CASSRRADYEQYF
V gene: TRBV7-2
clone size: .
D gene: .
J gene: TRBJ2-7

CDR3 DNA: TGTGCCAGCAGCCAGACAGGGGTCAATCAGCCCCAGCATTTT
CDR3 protein: CASSQTGVNQPQHF
V gene: TRBV3-1/TRBV3-2
clone size: .
D gene: TRBD1
J gene: TRBJ1-5

CDR3 DNA: TGTGCCAGCAGCCCCCGAGGGGATACGCAGTATTTT
CDR3 protein: CASSPRGDTQYF
V gene: TRBV7-2
clone size: once
D gene: .
J gene: TRBJ2-3

CDR3 DNA: TGTGCCAGCAGGACAGGGGTTCAAACCGGTACGCAGTATTTT
CDR3 protein: CASRTGVQTGTQYF
V gene: TRBV6-5
clone size: .
D gene: TRBD1
J gene: TRBJ2-3

CDR3 DNA: TGTGCCAGCAGCTCGACAGGGATGAGCAATCAGCCCCAGCATTTT
CDR3 protein: CASSSTGMSNQPQHF
V gene: TRBV7-2
clone size: few
D gene: TRBD1
J gene: TRBJ1-5

CDR3 DNA: TGTGCCAGTAGTATGATTCTGCGGTCGGGTTATCAGCCCCAGCATTTT
CDR3 protein: CASSMILRSGYQPQHF
V gene: TRBV19
clone size: .
D gene: .
J gene: TRBJ1-5

CDR3 DNA: TGTGCCAGCAGTTACTCGAGTGGCGGGAGGACCTACGAGCAGTACTTC
CDR3 protein: CASSYSSGGRTYEQYF
V gene: TRBV6-6
clone size: .
D gene: TRBD2
J gene: TRBJ2-7

CDR3 DNA: TGCGCCAGCAGCCAAGATGGGGGACAGGACAATCAGCCCCAGCATTTT
CDR3 protein: CASSQDGGQDNQPQHF
V gene: TRBV4-1
clone size: .
D gene: TRBD1
J gene: TRBJ1-5

CDR3 DNA: TGTGCCAGCGAACAGGGCCTTCCCCTCTACAATGAGCAGTTCTTC
CDR3 protein: CASEQGLPLYNEQFF
V gene: TRBV7-2
clone size: .
D gene: .
J gene: TRBJ2-1

CDR3 DNA: TGTGCCAGCAGCCAAGGGACAGGGTTTAATCAGCCCCAGCATTTT
CDR3 protein: CASSQGTGFNQPQHF
V gene: TRBV3-1/TRBV3-2
clone size: .
D gene: TRBD1
J gene: TRBJ1-5

CDR3 DNA: TGTGCCAGCAATCGCCTAGCGGGAGAAGCAGATACGCAGTATTTT
CDR3 protein: CASNRLAGEADTQYF
V gene: TRBV27
clone size: .
D gene: TRBD2
J gene: TRBJ2-3

CDR3 DNA: TGTGCCAGTGAGGGGGGGAGCGGGACCTTTGGAGAGACCCAGTACTTC
CDR3 protein: CASEGGSGTFGETQYF
V gene: TRBV19
clone size: .
D gene: .
J gene: TRBJ2-5

CDR3 DNA: TGTGCCATCAATACAGGATCAGATACGCAGTATTTT
CDR3 protein: CAINTGSDTQYF
V gene: TRBV10-3
clone size: once
D gene: .
J gene: TRBJ2-3

CDR3 DNA: TGTGCCAGCAGCTTAGCTGGGGGGGGCGGTGTGTTAGCTTTCTTT
CDR3 protein: CASSLAGGGGVLAFF
V gene: TRBV7-2
clone size: .
D gene: .
J gene: TRBJ1-1

CDR3 DNA: TGTGCCAGCAGCGTAGGGGCTAGCGGGAATAATTACGAGCAGTACTTC
CDR3 protein: CASSVGASGNNYEQYF
V gene: TRBV9
clone size: .
D gene: TRBD2
J gene: TRBJ2-7

CDR3 DNA: TGTGCCAGTAGTATAAGGGTGGGAGAGGATGAGACCCAGTACTTC
CDR3 protein: CASSIRVGEDETQYF
V gene: TRBV19
clone size: .
D gene: .
J gene: TRBJ2-5

CDR3 DNA: TGTGCCAGCAGCGCACTAGCGGGGTTTGGGGCCCAGTACTTC
CDR3 protein: CASSALAGFGAQYF
V gene: TRBV11-2
clone size: few
D gene: TRBD2
J gene: TRBJ2-5

CDR3 DNA: TGCAGTGCTAGATCTGGGCTCGAGCAGTACTTC
CDR3 protein: CSARSGLEQYF
V gene: TRBV20-1
clone size: .
D gene: .
J gene: TRBJ2-7